Listed below are T cell receptor beta chains from one sample, sequenced in a study of cytotoxic CD8 clonotypes in ibrutinib-treated CLL. The table came from immunoSEQ multiplex PCR; TCRdb's copy has only in-frame clones and leaves some out. This sample yields about 130,000 clones, of which 70% to 80% are seen a single time; around 13% belongs to the top ten. The source material was PBMCs, sampled after 12 months of ibrutinib treatment. Every receptor here comes from a human donor with chronic lymphocytic leukemia. The CDR3 runs from the conserved cysteine through the conserved F or W. The order of the fields is J gene, D gene, V gene, clone size, CDR3 DNA, CDR3 protein. The D gene is left open where the match is weak. Some rows mark clone size as missing; the rest say once, few, many or name a class of expanded clone.

TRBJ2-1	TRBD1	TRBV7-6	.	TGTGCCAGCAGCTTGCCGGACAGGGTAAATGAGCAGTTCTTC	CASSLPDRVNEQFF
TRBJ1-1	.	TRBV2	.	TGTGCCAGCACAGTGAACACTGAAGCTTTCTTT	CASTVNTEAFF
TRBJ1-1	.	TRBV20-1	.	TGCAGTGCTACAGGGAACACTGAAGCTTTCTTT	CSATGNTEAFF
TRBJ1-2	.	TRBV6-1	few	TGTGCCAGCAGTGAAAGGATCCAGAGTGGCTACACCTTC	CASSERIQSGYTF
TRBJ2-3	TRBD2	TRBV18	.	TGTGCCAGCTCACCAAGGACTAGCGTAGACACAGATACGCAGTATTTT	CASSPRTSVDTDTQYF
TRBJ1-5	TRBD1	TRBV28	.	TGTGCCAGCAGCCCAACAGGGGTGCGCAATCAGCCCCAGCATTTT	CASSPTGVRNQPQHF
TRBJ2-7	TRBD1	TRBV4-3	.	TGCGCCAGCAGTCCGTCGGGACAGGGGGCCTACGAGCAGTACTTC	CASSPSGQGAYEQYF
TRBJ2-2	TRBD1	TRBV7-8	.	TGTGCCAGCAGTTTCCAGGGGGTGGACACCGGGGAGCTGTTTTTT	CASSFQGVDTGELFF
TRBJ2-7	.	TRBV28	.	TGTGCCAGCAGTATCCCGAACAGGGCGGCCGAGCAGTACTTC	CASSIPNRAAEQYF
TRBJ2-7	.	TRBV19	.	TGTGCCAGCAGAAATCCGGACTCCCCTGCCTACGAGCAGTACTTC	CASRNPDSPAYEQYF
TRBJ2-7	.	TRBV27	.	TGTGCCAGCAGTTTGGCAGGATCCTACGAGCAGTACTTC	CASSLAGSYEQYF
TRBJ1-3	.	TRBV10-2	once	TGCGCCAGCAGTAGGGGGGCCCTTTACGCTGGAAACACCATATATTTT	CASSRGALYAGNTIYF
TRBJ2-3	.	TRBV28	few	TGTGCCAGCAGTTCCACAGATACGCAGTATTTT	CASSSTDTQYF
TRBJ2-3	.	TRBV28	.	TGTGCCAGCAGCCCCGGGACTGGAACAGATACGCAGTATTTT	CASSPGTGTDTQYF
TRBJ1-2	TRBD1	TRBV5-6	.	TGTGCCAGCAGCAGCGACGACAGGGATAACTATGGCTACACCTTC	CASSSDDRDNYGYTF
TRBJ2-1	.	TRBV9	once	TGTGCCAGCGGCCAACCCCTTACGGGAGTTGCCTACAATGAGCAGTTCTTC	CASGQPLTGVAYNEQFF
TRBJ2-5	TRBD1	TRBV18	.	TGTGCCAGCTCACCTCAACAGGAGACAGGGTTAGAGACCCAGTACTTC	CASSPQQETGLETQYF
TRBJ2-4	TRBD1	TRBV4-1	few	TGCGCCAGCAGTGAGGGGGCAGCCAAAAACATTCAGTACTTC	CASSEGAAKNIQYF
TRBJ2-7	TRBD1	TRBV11-2	.	TGTGCCAGCAGTACGGGACAGGGGGACGAGCAGTACTTC	CASSTGQGDEQYF
TRBJ2-2	.	TRBV9	.	TGTGCCAGCAGCAAGAGAAGGTTCCCCGCGAACACCGGGGAGCTGTTTTTT	CASSKRRFPANTGELFF
TRBJ1-3	.	TRBV18	.	TGTGCCAGCTCACCGGAAGGTGGCTTTGGTGGAAACACCATATATTTT	CASSPEGGFGGNTIYF
TRBJ2-2	.	TRBV30	few	TGTGCCTGGAGGTTGTACACCGGGGAGCTGTTTTTT	CAWRLYTGELFF
TRBJ2-7	.	TRBV6-6	once	TGTGCCAGCAGTTCCCACAGGGACGAGCAGTACTTC	CASSSHRDEQYF
TRBJ2-7	.	TRBV11-3	.	TGTGCCAGCAGCCAAGGATACGGCGGAAGGACCTACGAGCAGTACTTC	CASSQGYGGRTYEQYF
TRBJ2-7	TRBD1	TRBV19	.	TGTGCCAGTAGTTATGACGTACCGGGACAGGGGGCGTACGAGCAGTACTTC	CASSYDVPGQGAYEQYF
TRBJ2-5	.	TRBV5-8	.	TGTGCCAGCAGCTATCGACAGGTCCAAGAGACCCAGTACTTC	CASSYRQVQETQYF
TRBJ2-3	TRBD1	TRBV4-2	.	TGTGCCAGCAGCCGAGAACAGGGGAGCACAGATACGCAGTATTTT	CASSREQGSTDTQYF
TRBJ2-1	.	TRBV7-8	once	TGTGCCAGCAGCTTAGCGTTTGGGGGATACTCCTACAATGAGCAGTTCTTC	CASSLAFGGYSYNEQFF
TRBJ1-2	.	TRBV19	few	TGTGCCAGTAGTATTCGAGAGATGTATGGCTACACCTTC	CASSIREMYGYTF
TRBJ2-6	TRBD2	TRBV7-3	few	TGTGCCAGCAGCTCCGGACTAGCGGTACCCTCTGGGGCCAACGTCCTGACTTTC	CASSSGLAVPSGANVLTF
TRBJ2-1	.	TRBV5-1	once	TGCGCCAGCAGCTTGGTCGTCGGTGAGCAGTTCTTC	CASSLVVGEQFF
TRBJ2-1	TRBD1	TRBV16	.	TGTGCCAGCAGCCAAAACAGGGGACGCTACAATGAGCAGTTCTTC	CASSQNRGRYNEQFF
TRBJ2-5	TRBD1	TRBV19	once	TGTGCCAGCGGGACAGGGAGTAGAGAGACCCAGTACTTC	CASGTGSRETQYF
TRBJ1-2	.	TRBV7-2	.	TGTGCCAGCAGCTTACCAGTTGGGTACGGCTACACCTTC	CASSLPVGYGYTF
TRBJ2-3	TRBD2	TRBV7-3	.	TGTGCCAGCAGCTTAACCCGAACTAGCGGGAGGGCCACAGATACGCAGTATTTT	CASSLTRTSGRATDTQYF
TRBJ1-1	TRBD1	TRBV5-1	.	TGCGCCAGCAGAAAAGGGACAGCCCGAAACACTGAAGCTTTCTTT	CASRKGTARNTEAFF
TRBJ1-1	.	TRBV27	.	TGTGCCAGCGGTAGTTCTTGGGGGAACACTGAAGCTTTCTTT	CASGSSWGNTEAFF
TRBJ2-2	.	TRBV5-1	.	TGCGCCAGCAGCGGCGGGACAGCCAACACCGGGGAGCTGTTTTTT	CASSGGTANTGELFF
TRBJ2-1	TRBD1	TRBV7-2	once	TGTGCCACCGGAAAACCGGGACAGGGGGCAGGTGAGCAGTTCTTC	CATGKPGQGAGEQFF
TRBJ1-1	.	TRBV5-6	once	TGTGCCAGCAGCTCCCCGAACCTGAACACTGAAGCTTTCTTT	CASSSPNLNTEAFF
TRBJ2-1	.	TRBV9	.	TGTGCCAGCAGCGTAGGACTAGAGCGAAATGAGCAGTTCTTC	CASSVGLERNEQFF
TRBJ2-6	.	TRBV19	few	TGTGCCACCCGTCCTGGGGCCAACGTCCTGACTTTC	CATRPGANVLTF
TRBJ2-7	TRBD1	TRBV27	.	TGTGCCAGCAGTGGCATTCGGGACAGGGGTTTATTTGTCTACGAGCAGTACTTC	CASSGIRDRGLFVYEQYF
TRBJ2-3	TRBD2	TRBV25-1	.	TGTGCCAGCAGTGAATTGGGCGGGAGACCAGATACGCAGTATTTT	CASSELGGRPDTQYF
TRBJ2-7	TRBD2	TRBV11-3	.	TGTGCCAGCAGCTCGGGACTAGCGGGAGACGAGCAGTACTTC	CASSSGLAGDEQYF
TRBJ2-1	.	TRBV7-3	.	TGTGCCAGCAGCCCAGGGGCTGGGCGGGAGGAGCAGTTCTTC	CASSPGAGREEQFF
TRBJ2-5	.	TRBV28	.	TGTGCCAGCAGTTTCCAAGAGACCCAGTACTTC	CASSFQETQYF
TRBJ2-1	TRBD2	TRBV19	.	TGTGCCAGTAGTATAGAACCCCCGGGACTAGCTTTTCGCAATGAGCAGTTCTTC	CASSIEPPGLAFRNEQFF
TRBJ1-5	.	TRBV6-5	once	TGTGCCAGCAGTTACCGCGGGGACGGCAATCAGCCCCAGCATTTT	CASSYRGDGNQPQHF
TRBJ2-7	TRBD2	TRBV29-1	.	TGCAGCGCTGCTAGCGGGAGTCTGTGGGAGCAGTACTTC	CSAASGSLWEQYF
TRBJ2-2	.	TRBV10-3	.	TGTGCCATCAGTGAGGGAGAGGTAAACACCGGGGAGCTGTTTTTT	CAISEGEVNTGELFF
TRBJ1-2	.	TRBV2	.	TGTGCCAGCAGTGACTTGGCTACCAACTATGGCTACACCTTC	CASSDLATNYGYTF
TRBJ1-2	TRBD1	TRBV19	.	TGTGCCAGTAGTACTCCGGGACAGGGGATAAGCGGTGGCTACACCTTC	CASSTPGQGISGGYTF
TRBJ2-2	.	TRBV10-3	.	TGTGCCATCAGTGAGTCGTCCGGCACCGGGGAGCTGTTTTTT	CAISESSGTGELFF
TRBJ2-7	.	TRBV28	.	TGTGCCAGCAGTTTTAGGTTAGAGCGGACAACAAATCCCTACGAGCAGTACTTC	CASSFRLERTTNPYEQYF
TRBJ2-2	TRBD2	TRBV10-3	.	TGTGCCATCAACCTAGCGGGGGCGAACACCGGGGAGCTGTTTTTT	CAINLAGANTGELFF
TRBJ1-2	.	TRBV29-1	.	TGCAGCGTCCAACAGGTTCAAGTCTATGGCTACACCTTC	CSVQQVQVYGYTF